This T cell receptor (beta chain) was observed in a study of cytomegalovirus exposure and HLA in healthy donors. Study at large: Later analysis reported that the roughly 130 validation repertoires shared the platform of the approximately 690 first-cohort repertoires. Study findings and constraints: In the approximately 120 validation repertoires, a later analysis found that first-cohort TCR clusters tended to co-occur. Reports credit the classifier with highly specific, highly sensitive diagnosis of cytomegalovirus status. 150 or so TCR beta chains were listed as cytomegalovirus-associated.

Trimming cost V 8 bases and J 5 bases; bases outside gene matches: 11. The CDR3 runs to 13 residues. The V gene's germline CDR1 is SQVTM and CDR2 ANQGSEA. The repertoire was sequenced with immunoSEQ multiplex PCR; TCRdb's copy has only in-frame clones and lacks some. The data contain 150,000 to 200,000 clones, around 86% of them singletons. Points on this clone: What it binds is unknown.

The chain uses TRBV29-1 and TRBJ2-7; TRBD2 agrees at 8 bases. The source material was PBMCs. The TCR sequence derives from a woman between 18 and 29 years old in good health and CMV-seronegative. The CDR3 loop reads CSFAGGRRDEQYF. CDR3 DNA: TGCAGCTTCGCGGGGGGACGAAGGGACGAGCAGTACTTC.